This TCR beta chain was profiled in a study of shared clonotypes between healthy human individuals. Study-wide points: Non-shared clonotypes had lower generation probabilities than those shared by all four donors.

Here immunoSEQ multiplex PCR was the method, and the copy in TCRdb shows in-frame clones only, minus some. The sample has a few million clones; 90% to 95% are singletons. Worth noting for this clone: Its antigen is still unknown.

Germline CDR1 KGHSH, CDR2 LQKENI. This CDR3 comprises 16 residues. The V and J ends lost 4 bases and 6 bases, in that order; junction bases with no gene match: 11. The naive CD8 population came from CD45RO-negative cells selected for CCR7, without terminally differentiated effector memory CD45RA+ cells. This sequence originates from a man younger than 30 in good health. Some clones in this sample may be carry-over from other donors' samples. The rearrangement uses TRBV18 and TRBJ2-7; 11 nucleotides line up with TRBD2. The material sequenced was naive CD8+ T cells from PBMCs. The CDR3 is CASSLSLAGGEGEQYF. Here the CDR3 DNA reads TGTGCCAGCTCACTTTCCTTAGCGGGAGGGGAAGGCGAGCAGTACTTC.